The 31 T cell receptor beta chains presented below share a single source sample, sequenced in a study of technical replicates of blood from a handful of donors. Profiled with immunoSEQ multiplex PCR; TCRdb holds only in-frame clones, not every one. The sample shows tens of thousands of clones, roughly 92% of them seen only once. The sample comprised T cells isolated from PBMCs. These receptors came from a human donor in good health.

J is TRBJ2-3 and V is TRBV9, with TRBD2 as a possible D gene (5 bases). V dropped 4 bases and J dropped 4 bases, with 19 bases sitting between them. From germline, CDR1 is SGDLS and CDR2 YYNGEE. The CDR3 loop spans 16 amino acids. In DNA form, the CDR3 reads TGTGCCAGCAGCCTCCGGAGCACTAGTAACGCAGATACGCAGTATTTT. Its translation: CASSLRSTSNADTQYF.

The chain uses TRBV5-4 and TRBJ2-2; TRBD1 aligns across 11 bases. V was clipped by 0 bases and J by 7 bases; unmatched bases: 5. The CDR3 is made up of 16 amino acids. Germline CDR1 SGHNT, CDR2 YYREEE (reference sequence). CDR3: CASSLARTGGGGELFF. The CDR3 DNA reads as TGTGCCAGCAGCTTGGCCCGGACAGGGGGCGGCGGGGAGCTGTTTTTT.

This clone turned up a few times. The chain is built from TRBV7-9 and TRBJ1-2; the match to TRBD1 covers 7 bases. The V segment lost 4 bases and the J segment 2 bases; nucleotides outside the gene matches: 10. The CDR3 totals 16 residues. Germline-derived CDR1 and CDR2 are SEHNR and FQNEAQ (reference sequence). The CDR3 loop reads CASSWDGEGANYGYTF. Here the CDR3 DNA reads TGTGCCAGCAGCTGGGACGGCGAGGGGGCAAACTATGGCTACACCTTC.

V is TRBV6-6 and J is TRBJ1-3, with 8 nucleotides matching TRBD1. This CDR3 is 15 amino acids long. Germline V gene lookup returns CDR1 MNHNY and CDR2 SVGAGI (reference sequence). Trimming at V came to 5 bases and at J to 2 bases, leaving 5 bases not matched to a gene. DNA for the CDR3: TGTGCCAGCAGTCGGGGACAGGAGACTGGAAACACCATATATTTT. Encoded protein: CASSRGQETGNTIYF.

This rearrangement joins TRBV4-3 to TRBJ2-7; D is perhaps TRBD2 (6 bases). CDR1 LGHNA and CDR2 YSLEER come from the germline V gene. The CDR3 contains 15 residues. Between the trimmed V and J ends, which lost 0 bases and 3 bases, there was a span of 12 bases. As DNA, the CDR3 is TGCGCCAGCAGCCAAGAGTCCGGGGGATACTACGAGCAGTACTTC. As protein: CASSQESGGYYEQYF.

The CDR3 sequence: CASSFARWGDDGELFF. CDR3 sequence (DNA): TGTGCCAGCAGCTTCGCAAGATGGGGGGACGACGGGGAGCTGTTTTTT. The chain carries TRBV28 and TRBJ2-2; D perhaps matches TRBD2 (6 bases). The CDR3 covers 16 residues. Trimming cost V 6 bases and J 7 bases, with 21 bases left between them. Germline V gene sequence: CDR1 MDHEN, CDR2 SYDVKM.

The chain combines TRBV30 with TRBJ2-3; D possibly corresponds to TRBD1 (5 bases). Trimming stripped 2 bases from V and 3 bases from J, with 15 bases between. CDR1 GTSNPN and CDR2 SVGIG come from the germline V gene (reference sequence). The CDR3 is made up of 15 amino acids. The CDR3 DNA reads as TGTGCCTGGAGTCTGTGGGGCTCCGGAACAGATACGCAGTATTTT. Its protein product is CAWSLWGSGTDTQYF.

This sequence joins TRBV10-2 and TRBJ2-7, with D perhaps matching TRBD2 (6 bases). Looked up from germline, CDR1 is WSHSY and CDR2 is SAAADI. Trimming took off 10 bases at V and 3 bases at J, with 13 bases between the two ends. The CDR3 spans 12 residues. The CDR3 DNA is TGCGCCACCTCAAACGGGGGCTACGAGCAGTACTTC. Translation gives CATSNGGYEQYF.

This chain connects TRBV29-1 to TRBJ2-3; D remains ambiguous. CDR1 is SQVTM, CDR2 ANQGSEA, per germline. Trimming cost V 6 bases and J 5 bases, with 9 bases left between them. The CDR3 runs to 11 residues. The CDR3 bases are TGCAGCGTGGAAACGGGAGATACGCAGTATTTT. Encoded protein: CSVETGDTQYF.

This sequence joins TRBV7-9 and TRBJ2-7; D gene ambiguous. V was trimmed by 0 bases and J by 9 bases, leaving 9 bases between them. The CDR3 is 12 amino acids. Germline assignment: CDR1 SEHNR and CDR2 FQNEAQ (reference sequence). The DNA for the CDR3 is TGTGCCAGCAGCTTAGCGTCGAGGCGGCAGTACTTC. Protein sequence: CASSLASRRQYF.

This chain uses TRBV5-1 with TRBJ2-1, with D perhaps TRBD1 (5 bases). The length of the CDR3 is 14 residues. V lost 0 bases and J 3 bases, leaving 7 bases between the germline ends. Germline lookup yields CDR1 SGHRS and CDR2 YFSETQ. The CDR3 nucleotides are TGCGCCAGCAGCTTGGGCAGGGACTACAATGAGCAGTTCTTC. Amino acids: CASSLGRDYNEQFF.

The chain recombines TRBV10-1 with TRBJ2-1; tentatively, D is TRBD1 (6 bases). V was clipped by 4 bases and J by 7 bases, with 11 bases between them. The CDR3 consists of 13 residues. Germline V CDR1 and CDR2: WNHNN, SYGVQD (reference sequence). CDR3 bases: TGCGCCAGCAGTGTAATTACAGGGAATGAGCAGTTCTTC. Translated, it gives CASSVITGNEQFF.

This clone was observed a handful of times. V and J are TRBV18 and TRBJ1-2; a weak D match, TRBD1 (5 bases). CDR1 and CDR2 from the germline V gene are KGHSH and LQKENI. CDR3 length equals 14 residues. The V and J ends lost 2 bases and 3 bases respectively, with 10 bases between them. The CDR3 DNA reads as TGTGCCAGCTCACCAATTGGAGGGGACTATGGCTACACCTTC. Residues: CASSPIGGDYGYTF.

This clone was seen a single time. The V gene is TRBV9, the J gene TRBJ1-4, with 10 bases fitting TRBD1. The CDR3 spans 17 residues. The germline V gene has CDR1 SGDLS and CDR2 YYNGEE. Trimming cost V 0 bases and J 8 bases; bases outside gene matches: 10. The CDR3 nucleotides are TGTGCCAGCAGCGTAGGGGACAGGGGAAGTTTATACGAAAAACTGTTTTTT. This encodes CASSVGDRGSLYEKLFF. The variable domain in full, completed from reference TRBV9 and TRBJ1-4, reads DSGVTQTPKHLITATGQRVTLRCSPRSGDLSVYWYQQSLDQGLQFLIQYYNGEERAKGNILERFSAQQFPDLHSELNLSSLELGDSALYFCASSVGDRGSLYEKLFFGSGTQLSVL.

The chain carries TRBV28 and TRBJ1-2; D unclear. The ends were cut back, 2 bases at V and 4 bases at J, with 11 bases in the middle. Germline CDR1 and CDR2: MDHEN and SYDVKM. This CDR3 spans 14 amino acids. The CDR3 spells CASSLLSEIYGYTF. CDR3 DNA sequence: TGTGCCAGCAGTTTACTGTCAGAAATCTATGGCTACACCTTC.

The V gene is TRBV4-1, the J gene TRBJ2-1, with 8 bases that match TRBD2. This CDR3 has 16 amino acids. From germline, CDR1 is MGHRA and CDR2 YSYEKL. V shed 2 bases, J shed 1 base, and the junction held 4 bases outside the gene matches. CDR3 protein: CASSQHPSGSYNEQFF. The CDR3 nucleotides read TGCGCCAGCAGCCAACATCCTAGCGGGTCCTACAATGAGCAGTTCTTC.

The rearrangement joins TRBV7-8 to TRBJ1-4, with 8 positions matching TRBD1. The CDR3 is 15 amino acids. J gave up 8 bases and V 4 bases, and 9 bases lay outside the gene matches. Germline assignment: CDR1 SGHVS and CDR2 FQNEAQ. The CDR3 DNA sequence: TGTGCCAGCAGCTCCGACAGGGGTGGAGTCGAAAAACTGTTTTTT. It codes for CASSSDRGGVEKLFF.

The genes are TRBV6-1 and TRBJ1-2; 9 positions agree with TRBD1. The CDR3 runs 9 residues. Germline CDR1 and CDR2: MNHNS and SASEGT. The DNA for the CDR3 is TGTGCTACAGGGGGCGGCTACACCTTC. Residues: CATGGGYTF.

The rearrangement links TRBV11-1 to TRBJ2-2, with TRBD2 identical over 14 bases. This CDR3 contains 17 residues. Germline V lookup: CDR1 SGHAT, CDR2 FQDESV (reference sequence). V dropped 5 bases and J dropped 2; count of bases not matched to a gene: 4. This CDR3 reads CASSRGTSGGNTGELFF. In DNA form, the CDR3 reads TGTGCCAGCAGCCGTGGGACTAGCGGGGGCAACACCGGGGAGCTGTTTTTT.

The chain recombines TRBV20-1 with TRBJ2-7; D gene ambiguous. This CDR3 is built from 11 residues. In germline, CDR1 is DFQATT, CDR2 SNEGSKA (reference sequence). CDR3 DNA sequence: TGCAGCCTCTATCCGACGGGCGAGCAGTACTTC. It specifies CSLYPTGEQYF.

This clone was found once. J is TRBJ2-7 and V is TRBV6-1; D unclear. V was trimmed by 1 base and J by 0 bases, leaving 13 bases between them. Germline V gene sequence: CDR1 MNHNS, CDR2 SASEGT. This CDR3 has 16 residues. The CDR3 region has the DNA TGTGCCAGCAGTGAAGGGGCTTATCAACCCTCCTACGAGCAGTACTTC. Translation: CASSEGAYQPSYEQYF.

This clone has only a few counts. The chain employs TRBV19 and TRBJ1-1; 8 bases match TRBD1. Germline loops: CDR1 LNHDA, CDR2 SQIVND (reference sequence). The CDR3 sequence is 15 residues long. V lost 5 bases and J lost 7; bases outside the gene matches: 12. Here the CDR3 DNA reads TGTGCCAGTAGTCGAGCGGGACAGGCGATACGTGAAGCTTTCTTT. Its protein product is CASSRAGQAIREAFF.

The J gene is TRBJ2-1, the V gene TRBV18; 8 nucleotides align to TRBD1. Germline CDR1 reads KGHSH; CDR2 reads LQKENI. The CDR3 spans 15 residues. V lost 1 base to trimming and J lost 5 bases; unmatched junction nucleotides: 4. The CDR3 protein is CASSPLGQGHNEQFF. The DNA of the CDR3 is TGTGCCAGCTCACCACTAGGACAGGGTCACAATGAGCAGTTCTTC.

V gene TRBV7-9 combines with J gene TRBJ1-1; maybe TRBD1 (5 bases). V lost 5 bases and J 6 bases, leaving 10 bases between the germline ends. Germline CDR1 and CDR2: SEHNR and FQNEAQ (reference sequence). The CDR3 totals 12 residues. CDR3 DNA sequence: TGTGCCAGCAGCCCAGGGATCCCTGAAGCTTTCTTT. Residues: CASSPGIPEAFF. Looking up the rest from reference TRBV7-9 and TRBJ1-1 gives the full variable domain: DTGVSQNPRHKITKRGQNVTFRCDPISEHNRLYWYRQTLGQGPEFLTYFQNEAQLEKSRLLSDRFSAERPKGSFSTLEIQRTEQGDSAMYLCASSPGIPEAFFGQGTRLTVV.

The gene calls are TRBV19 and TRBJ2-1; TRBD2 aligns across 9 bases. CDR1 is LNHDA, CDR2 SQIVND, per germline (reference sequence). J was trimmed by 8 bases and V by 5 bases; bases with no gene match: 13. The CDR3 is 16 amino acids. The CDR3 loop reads CASSRGGRAVADEQFF. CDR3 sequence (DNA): TGTGCCAGTAGTCGGGGCGGGAGGGCCGTCGCGGATGAGCAGTTCTTC.

The CDR3 here is CSVATGGENIQYF. The CDR3 coding sequence is TGCAGCGTTGCGACAGGGGGCGAAAACATTCAGTACTTC. The chain carries TRBV29-1 and TRBJ2-4; 10 nucleotides align to TRBD1. The CDR3 has 13 residues. Trimming cost V 4 bases and J 5 bases; bases outside gene matches: 2. In germline, CDR1 is SQVTM, CDR2 ANQGSEA.

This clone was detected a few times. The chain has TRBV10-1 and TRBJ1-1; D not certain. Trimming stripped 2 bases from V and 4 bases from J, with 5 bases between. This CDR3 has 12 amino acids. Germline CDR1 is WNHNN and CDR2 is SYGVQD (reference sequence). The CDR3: CASSEGITEAFF. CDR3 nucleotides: TGCGCCAGCAGTGAGGGCATCACTGAAGCTTTCTTT.

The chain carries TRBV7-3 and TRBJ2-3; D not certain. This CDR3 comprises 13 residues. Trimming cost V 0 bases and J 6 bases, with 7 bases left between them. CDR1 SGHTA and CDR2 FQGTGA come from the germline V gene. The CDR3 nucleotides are TGTGCCAGCAGCTTAACGTTCCCTGATACGCAGTATTTT. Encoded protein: CASSLTFPDTQYF.

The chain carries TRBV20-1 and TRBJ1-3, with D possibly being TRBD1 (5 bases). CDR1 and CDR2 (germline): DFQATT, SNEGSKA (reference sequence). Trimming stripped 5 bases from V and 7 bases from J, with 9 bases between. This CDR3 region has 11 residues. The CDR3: CSAYRQNTIYF. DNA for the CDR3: TGCAGTGCTTACCGACAGAACACCATATATTTT.

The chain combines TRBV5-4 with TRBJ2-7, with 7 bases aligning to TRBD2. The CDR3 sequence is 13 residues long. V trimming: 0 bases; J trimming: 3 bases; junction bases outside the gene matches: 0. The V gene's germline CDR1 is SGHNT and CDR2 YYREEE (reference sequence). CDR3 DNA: TGTGCCAGCAGCTTGGGGGGGGGCTACGAGCAGTACTTC. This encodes CASSLGGGYEQYF. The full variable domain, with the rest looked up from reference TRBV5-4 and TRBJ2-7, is ETGVTQSPTHLIKTRGQQVTLRCSSQSGHNTVSWYQQALGQGPQFIFQYYREEENGRGNFPPRFSGLQFPNYSSELNVNALELDDSALYLCASSLGGGYEQYFGPGTRLTVT.

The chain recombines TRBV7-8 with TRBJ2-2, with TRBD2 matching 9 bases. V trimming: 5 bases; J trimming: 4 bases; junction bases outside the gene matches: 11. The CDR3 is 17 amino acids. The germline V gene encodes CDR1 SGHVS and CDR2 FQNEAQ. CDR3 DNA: TGTGCCAGCAGCGCCAAACTAGCGGGCCAACCCACCGGGGAGCTGTTTTTT. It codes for CASSAKLAGQPTGELFF.